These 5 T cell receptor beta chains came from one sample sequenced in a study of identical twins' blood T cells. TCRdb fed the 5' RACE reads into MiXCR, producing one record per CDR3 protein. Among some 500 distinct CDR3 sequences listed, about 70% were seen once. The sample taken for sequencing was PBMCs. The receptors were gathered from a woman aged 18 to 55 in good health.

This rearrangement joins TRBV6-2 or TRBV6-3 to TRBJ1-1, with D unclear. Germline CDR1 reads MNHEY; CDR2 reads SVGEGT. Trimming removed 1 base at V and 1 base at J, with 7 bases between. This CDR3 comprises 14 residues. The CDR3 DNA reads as TGTGCCAGCAGTTACTTCGGAGCGAACACTGAAGCTTTCTTT. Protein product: CASSYFGANTEAFF.

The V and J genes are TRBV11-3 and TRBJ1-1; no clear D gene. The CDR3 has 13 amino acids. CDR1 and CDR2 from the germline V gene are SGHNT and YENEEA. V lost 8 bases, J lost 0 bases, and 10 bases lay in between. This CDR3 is CASSYNMNTEAFF. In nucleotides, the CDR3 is TGTGCCAGCTCTTATAACATGAACACTGAAGCTTTCTTT.

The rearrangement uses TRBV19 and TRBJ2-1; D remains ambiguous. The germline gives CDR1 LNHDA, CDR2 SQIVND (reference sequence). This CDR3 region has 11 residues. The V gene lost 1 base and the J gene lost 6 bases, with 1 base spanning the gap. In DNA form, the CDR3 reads TGTGCCAGTAGTATAGGCAATGAGCAGTTCTTC. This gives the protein CASSIGNEQFF.

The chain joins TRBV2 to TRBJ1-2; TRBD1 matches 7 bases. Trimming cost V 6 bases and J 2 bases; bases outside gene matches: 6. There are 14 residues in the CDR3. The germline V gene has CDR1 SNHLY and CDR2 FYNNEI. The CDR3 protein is CASRDTGANYGYTF. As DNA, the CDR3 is TGTGCCAGCAGAGATACAGGGGCGAACTATGGCTACACCTTC.

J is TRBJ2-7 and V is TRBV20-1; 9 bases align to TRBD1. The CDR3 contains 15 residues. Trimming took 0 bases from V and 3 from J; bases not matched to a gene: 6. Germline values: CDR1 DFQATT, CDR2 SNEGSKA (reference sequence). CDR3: CSARDSGTGFYEQYF. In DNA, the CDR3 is TGCAGTGCTAGAGATTCCGGGACAGGGTTCTACGAGCAGTACTTC.